These 16 T cell receptor beta chains share one sample of origin, sequenced in a study of blood T cell repertoires in COVID-19. Assay used: immunoSEQ multiplex PCR; TCRdb lists only in-frame clones, some missing. The table has 450,000 or so clones, around 90% seen once. The material sequenced was peripheral blood. These receptors were collected from a man aged 18-30 years with COVID-19, enrolled during active disease.

Here the CDR3 DNA reads TGCGCCAGCCGGCCGGCCCTCTTGGGGGCGGGCTCCTACGAGCAGTACTTC. It encodes CASRPALLGAGSYEQYF. The chain combines TRBV5-1 with TRBJ2-7, with D maybe TRBD1 (6 bases). The germline V gene encodes CDR1 SGHRS and CDR2 YFSETQ. Trimming took off 7 bases at V and 0 bases at J, with 23 bases between the two ends. The CDR3 has 17 amino acids.

J is TRBJ2-3 and V is TRBV19; TRBD2 agrees at 10 bases. J was trimmed by 2 bases and V by 5 bases; bases with no gene match: 16. The CDR3 totals 19 residues. Germline V gene data show CDR1 as LNHDA and CDR2 as SQIVND (reference sequence). As DNA, the CDR3 is TGTGCCAGTAGTTTTAGCGGGAGGCGGATCACAGGGATCACAGATACGCAGTATTTT. It specifies CASSFSGRRITGITDTQYF. The whole variable domain, filled in from reference TRBV19 and TRBJ2-3, reads DGGITQSPKYLFRKEGQNVTLSCEQNLNHDAMYWYRQDPGQGLRLIYYSQIVNDFQKGDIAEGYSVSREKKESFPLTVTSAQKNPTAFYLCASSFSGRRITGITDTQYFGPGTRLTVL.

The CDR3, as DNA: TGTGCCGCCCTGAGGAGCAATCAGCCCCAGCATTTT. It yields the protein CAALRSNQPQHF. The chain links TRBV14 to TRBJ1-5; D is unresolved. The CDR3 contains 12 residues. Germline values: CDR1 SGHDN, CDR2 FVKESK. With 11 bases removed from V and 1 base from J, the gap between germline ends came to 9 bases.

The rearrangement joins TRBV11-2 to TRBJ1-1; no clear D. Germline V lookup: CDR1 SGHAT, CDR2 FQNNGV. With 1 base removed from V and 3 bases from J, the gap between germline ends came to 12 bases. This CDR3 is built from 15 residues. The CDR3 sequence is CASSLVAGIYTEAFF. The DNA of the CDR3 is TGTGCCAGCAGCTTAGTTGCGGGGATCTACACTGAAGCTTTCTTT.

The chain joins TRBV19 to TRBJ1-5; possibly TRBD1 for D (5 bases). Germline CDR1 is LNHDA and CDR2 is SQIVND (reference sequence). Trimming pared 0 bases from V and 5 bases from J, leaving 11 bases between. The length of the CDR3 is 15 residues. The CDR3 DNA sequence: TGTGCCAGTAGTATAGATCTATGGGGGGATCAGCCCCAGCATTTT. It translates to CASSIDLWGDQPQHF.

The chain combines TRBV12-3 or TRBV12-4 with TRBJ2-7; 10 bases fit TRBD1. The CDR3 contains 12 residues. Trimming removed 3 bases from V and 12 bases from J; junction bases left unmatched: 5. CDR3 in DNA: TGTGCCAGCAGTTTTCTCGGGACAGGGGTGTACTTC. Encoded protein: CASSFLGTGVYF.

This chain joins TRBV6-5 and TRBJ2-5, with D hard to call. Germline V gene lookup returns CDR1 MNHEY and CDR2 SVGAGI. The CDR3 is 14 amino acids. The ends were cut back, 4 bases at V and 3 bases at J, with 12 bases in the middle. CDR3 amino acids: CASSSVSEEETQYF. In nucleotides, the CDR3 is TGTGCCAGCAGTTCGGTCTCCGAGGAAGAGACCCAGTACTTC.

A single count supports this clone. V usage is TRBV4-1 and J usage is TRBJ2-3; TRBD1 agrees at 7 bases. Germline values: CDR1 MGHRA, CDR2 YSYEKL. Unmatched junction bases numbered 6, after V lost 4 bases and J lost 2 bases. The CDR3 totals 15 residues. The CDR3 loop is CASSRDRDITDTQYF. The DNA of the CDR3 is TGCGCCAGCAGCCGAGACAGGGATATCACAGATACGCAGTATTTT.

This clone has just one count. This chain joins TRBV24-1 and TRBJ2-2; D is possibly TRBD1 (8 bases). The V end lost 2 bases, the J end lost 6 bases, and 15 bases lay between the germline ends. The CDR3 runs to 16 residues. Germline V gene lookup returns CDR1 KGHDR and CDR2 SFDVKD. The CDR3 is CATSDSQTGGAGELFF. The CDR3 DNA reads as TGTGCCACCAGTGATTCGCAAACAGGGGGGGCCGGGGAGCTGTTTTTT.

The rearrangement joins TRBV10-3 to TRBJ1-1; D is undetermined. Germline V gene data show CDR1 as ENHRY and CDR2 as SYGVKD. The ends were cut back, 6 bases at V and 0 bases at J, with 11 bases in the middle. The CDR3 spans 14 residues. This CDR3 reads CAIRRQNMNTEAFF. CDR3 sequence (DNA): TGTGCCATCAGGCGGCAGAACATGAACACTGAAGCTTTCTTT.

This chain joins TRBV5-1 and TRBJ2-2; no reliable D call. Between the trimmed V and J ends, which lost 0 bases and 4 bases, there was a span of 10 bases. CDR1 SGHRS and CDR2 YFSETQ come from the germline V gene. This CDR3 comprises 15 residues. CDR3 in DNA: TGCGCCAGCAGCTTGGTGGGCGTCGGCACCGGGGAGCTGTTTTTT. Its translation: CASSLVGVGTGELFF.

CDR3 bases: TGTGCCAGCAGTTCCTGGCCTAGCGGGGGGAGGGAGACCCAGTACTTC. Residues: CASSSWPSGGRETQYF. The chain is built from TRBV27 and TRBJ2-5; 11 bases map to TRBD2. Trimming cost V 4 bases and J 5 bases; bases outside gene matches: 9. There are 16 residues in the CDR3. Germline V lookup: CDR1 MNHEY, CDR2 SMNVEV (reference sequence).

This chain connects TRBV12-5 to TRBJ2-7; TRBD1 might be the D (6 bases). V was trimmed by 6 bases and J by 6 bases, leaving 21 bases between them. Germline values: CDR1 LGHNT, CDR2 FRNRAP. The CDR3 runs to 15 residues. The CDR3 nucleotides read TGTGCTAGTGGCGTCATAACAGGGCCTGGAGGCGAGCAGTACTTC. This codes for CASGVITGPGGEQYF.

The chain couples TRBV5-1 to TRBJ2-7; 9 bases agree with TRBD1. Germline lookup yields CDR1 SGHRS and CDR2 YFSETQ. V shed 4 bases, J shed 6 bases, and the junction held 11 bases outside the gene matches. This CDR3 has 15 residues. CDR3 coding DNA: TGCGCCAGCAGCCCCGCCTGGACAGGGGCCCCCGAGCAGTACTTC. Its translation: CASSPAWTGAPEQYF.

The CDR3 DNA is TGTGCCAGCTCACCATATGCGGACTACGAGCAGTACTTC. It encodes CASSPYADYEQYF. The rearrangement links TRBV18 to TRBJ2-7; D not certain. The CDR3 spans 13 residues. V lost 2 bases and J lost 3, with 8 bases in between. In germline, CDR1 is KGHSH, CDR2 LQKENI.

This clone was counted a few times. The chain is built from TRBV18 and TRBJ1-6, with 11 nucleotides matching TRBD1. V shed 2 bases, J shed 15 bases, and the junction held 6 bases outside the gene matches. Germline CDR1 is KGHSH and CDR2 is LQKENI. This CDR3 region has 14 residues. CDR3 amino acids: CASSPEDRGPSLHF. The CDR3 DNA sequence: TGTGCCAGCTCACCAGAGGACAGGGGGCCGAGCCTCCACTTT. The full variable domain, completed using reference TRBV18 and TRBJ1-6, is NAGVMQNPRHLVRRRGQEARLRCSPMKGHSHVYWYRQLPEEGLKFMVYLQKENIIDESGMPKERFSAEFPKEGPSILRIQQVVRGDSAAYFCASSPEDRGPSLHFGNGTRLTVT.